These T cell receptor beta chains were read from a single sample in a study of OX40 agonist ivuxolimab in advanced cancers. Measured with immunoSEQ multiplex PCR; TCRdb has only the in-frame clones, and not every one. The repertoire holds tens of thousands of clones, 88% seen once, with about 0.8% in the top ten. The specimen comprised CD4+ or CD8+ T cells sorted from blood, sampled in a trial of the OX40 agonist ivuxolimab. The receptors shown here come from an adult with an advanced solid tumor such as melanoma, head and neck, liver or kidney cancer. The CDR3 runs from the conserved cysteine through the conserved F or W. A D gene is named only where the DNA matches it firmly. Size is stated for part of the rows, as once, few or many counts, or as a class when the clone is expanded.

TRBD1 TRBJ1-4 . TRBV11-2 CASSARQGRGPGKLFF TGTGCCAGCAGCGCAAGACAGGGGCGCGGTCCGGGAAAACTGTTTTTT
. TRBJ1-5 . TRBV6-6 CASRETGGNQPQHF TGTGCCAGCAGGGAAACTGGTGGGAATCAGCCCCAGCATTTT
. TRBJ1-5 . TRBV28 CASSLRGAVFQPQHF TGTGCCAGCAGTTTGCGGGGGGCTGTCTTTCAGCCCCAGCATTTT
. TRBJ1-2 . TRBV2 CASSGQLPYTF TGTGCCAGCAGTGGACAGCTACCCTACACCTTC
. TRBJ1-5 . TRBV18 CASSLRTRGEERPQHF TGTGCCAGCTCACTACGAACCCGGGGAGAGGAGAGGCCCCAGCATTTT
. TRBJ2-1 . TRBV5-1 CASSWTDLNNEQFF TGCGCCAGCAGCTGGACGGATCTCAACAATGAGCAGTTCTTC
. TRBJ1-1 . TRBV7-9 CASSPREGRNTEAFF TGTGCCAGCAGCCCACGCGAGGGGAGGAACACTGAAGCTTTCTTT
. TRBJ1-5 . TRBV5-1 CASSSSGANQPQHF TGCGCCAGCAGCTCCTCAGGCGCCAATCAGCCCCAGCATTTT
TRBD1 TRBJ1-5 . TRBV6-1 CASSETGGYQPQHF TGTGCCAGCAGTGAGACAGGGGGCTATCAGCCCCAGCATTTT
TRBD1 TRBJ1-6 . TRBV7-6 CASSLGTGQSPLHF TGTGCCAGCAGCTTAGGGACAGGGCAATCACCCCTCCACTTT
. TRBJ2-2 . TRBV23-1 CASSQLNQGPGELFF TGCGCCAGCAGTCAACTGAACCAGGGTCCCGGGGAGCTGTTTTTT
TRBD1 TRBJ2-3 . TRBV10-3 CAISESGTGSADTQYF TGTGCCATCAGTGAGTCGGGGACAGGGTCCGCAGATACGCAGTATTTT
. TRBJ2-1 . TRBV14 CASSRGVANNEQFF TGTGCCAGCAGCCGGGGGGTCGCTAACAATGAGCAGTTCTTC
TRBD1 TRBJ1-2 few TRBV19 CASSLGQGFGYTF TGTGCCAGTAGTTTGGGACAGGGATTCGGCTACACCTTC
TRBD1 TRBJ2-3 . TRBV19 CASSKRQGSTDTQYF TGTGCCAGTTCCAAGCGACAGGGTAGCACAGATACGCAGTATTTT
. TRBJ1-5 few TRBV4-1 CASSQGWSGLQPQHF TGCGCCAGCAGCCAAGGTTGGTCAGGGCTCCAGCCCCAGCATTTT
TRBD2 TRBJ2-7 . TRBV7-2 CASSSQRGSLYEQYF TGTGCCAGCAGTTCCCAGCGGGGATCCCTCTACGAGCAGTACTTC
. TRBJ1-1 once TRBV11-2 CASSPQLGDWEAFF TGTGCCAGCAGCCCCCAATTAGGGGACTGGGAGGCTTTCTTT
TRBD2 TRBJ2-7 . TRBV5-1 CASSLGGLAGAYEQYF TGCGCCAGCAGCTTGGGGGGCTTAGCGGGAGCCTACGAGCAGTACTTC
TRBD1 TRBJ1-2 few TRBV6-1 CASSEDRGYGYTF TGTGCCAGCAGTGAAGACAGGGGCTATGGCTACACCTTC
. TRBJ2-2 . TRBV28 CASREGITGELFF TGTGCCAGCAGAGAGGGAATCACCGGGGAGCTGTTTTTT
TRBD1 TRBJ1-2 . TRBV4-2 CASSQEAGGYGYTF TGTGCCAGCAGCCAAGAAGCAGGGGGCTATGGCTACACCTTC
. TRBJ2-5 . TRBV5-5 CASSLGSQETQYF TGTGCCAGCAGCTTGGGTAGTCAAGAGACCCAGTACTTC
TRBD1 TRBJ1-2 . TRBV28 CASVRDRLYGYTF TGTGCCAGCGTCCGGGACAGGCTCTATGGCTACACCTTC
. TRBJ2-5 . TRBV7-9 CASSLAGNEETQYF TGTGCCAGCAGCTTAGCCGGGAATGAGGAGACCCAGTACTTC
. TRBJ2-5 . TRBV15 CATSSPQGGSETQYF TGTGCCACCAGCTCACCACAGGGAGGATCGGAGACCCAGTACTTC
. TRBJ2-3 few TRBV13 CASSLTVAGDTQYF TGTGCCAGCAGCCTCACGGTGGCTGGAGATACGCAGTATTTT
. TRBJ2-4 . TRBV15 CATSRDVGARTIQYF TGTGCCACCAGCAGAGATGTTGGGGCCCGGACCATTCAGTACTTC